Listed here are 23 T cell receptor beta chains from one sample, sequenced in a study of T-cell memory formation after mild COVID-19. TCRdb re-called the 5' RACE reads through MiXCR, storing one row per CDR3 protein. Among approximately 350,000 distinct CDR3 sequences listed, about an eighth were seen once. The sequencing sample was made of PBMCs or a T cell subset sorted from them (not recorded which). These receptors were obtained from a man aged 18 to 30 who had mild COVID-19 (a few samples of this study predate the infection). Cell type and time point are not known.

This clonotype was counted only a few times. V is TRBV3-1 and J is TRBJ2-1, with 8 positions matching TRBD2. CDR1 LGHDT and CDR2 YNNKEL come from the germline V gene (reference sequence). This CDR3 has 15 residues. V was pared by 1 base and J by 8 bases, with 7 bases of the junction left unmatched. Here the CDR3 DNA reads TGTGCCAGCAGCCAAGGGACTAGCCCTGGGGATGAGCAGTTCTTC. It codes for CASSQGTSPGDEQFF.

The J gene is TRBJ2-1, the V gene TRBV29-1, with 9 positions matching TRBD2. This CDR3 is 15 amino acids long. Per germline, CDR1 SQVTM and CDR2 ANQGSEA. V dropped 1 base and J dropped 3; count of bases not matched to a gene: 4. The CDR3 loop is CSVEVGGGVYNEQFF. CDR3 nucleotide sequence: TGCAGCGTTGAAGTCGGCGGGGGGGTCTACAATGAGCAGTTCTTC.

The rearrangement links TRBV5-1 to TRBJ1-1; D gene unclear. V lost 0 bases and J 8 bases, leaving 8 bases between the germline ends. The CDR3 spans 12 residues. The germline CDR1 and CDR2 sequences are SGHRS and YFSETQ. The CDR3 DNA follows: TGCGCCAGCAGCTTGGCACACGGCGAAGCTTTCTTT. Protein: CASSLAHGEAFF.

This clonotype appeared a few times. CDR3 amino acids: CASSYPIRTFISGTDTQYF. CDR3 in DNA: TGTGCCAGCAGTTACCCGATCAGGACCTTCATTTCTGGCACAGATACGCAGTATTTT. The chain has TRBV6-6 and TRBJ2-3; D not resolved. V was cut by 2 bases and J by 1 base, with 22 bases left in between. CDR3 length: 19 amino acids. Germline CDR1 MNHNY, CDR2 SVGAGI (reference sequence).

As for this clonotype: A junction boundary mismatches the germline segment, possibly from a read error. The CDR3 DNA reads TGTGCCAGCAGCTCCCCCAGGACAGCAACCGGGGAGCTGATTTTT. Translating gives CASSSPRTATGELIF. The V and J genes are TRBV11-2 and TRBJ2-2, with D possibly TRBD1 on 6 matching bases. This CDR3 region has 15 residues. Germline assignment: CDR1 SGHAT and CDR2 FQNNGV.

This clonotype was seen only a few times. This chain links TRBV12-3 or TRBV12-4 with TRBJ1-6, with 9 bases matching TRBD1. Losses at the gene ends were 6 bases for V and 4 bases for J; bases not matched to a gene: 7. This CDR3 is 16 amino acids long. CDR3 loop: CASRHTGTGYNSPLHF. The CDR3 bases are TGTGCCAGCAGACATACCGGGACAGGGTATAATTCACCCCTCCACTTT.

The chain carries TRBV7-2 and TRBJ2-6, with D unresolved. CDR1 and CDR2 (germline): SGHTA, FQGNSA. V was trimmed by 2 bases and J by 0 bases, leaving 11 bases between them. The CDR3 spans 17 residues. The CDR3 spells CASSLFGQYSGANVLTF. CDR3 nucleotides: TGTGCCAGCAGCTTATTTGGGCAGTACTCTGGGGCCAACGTCCTGACTTTC.

This sequence joins TRBV9 and TRBJ2-5; TRBD1 might be the D (6 bases). The V gene lost 7 bases and the J gene lost 5 bases, with 18 bases spanning the gap. CDR1 is SGDLS, CDR2 YYNGEE, per germline. This CDR3 has 14 residues. CDR3 nucleotides: TGTGCCAGCTCCAGGATGGGGGCAGGGGAGACCCAGTACTTC. It is translated as CASSRMGAGETQYF.

The table lists this clonotype with many counts. The chain is built from TRBV20-1 and TRBJ2-7, with 8 bases matching TRBD2. The germline V gene has CDR1 DFQATT and CDR2 SNEGSKA (reference sequence). The CDR3 covers 14 residues. V gave up 3 bases and J gave up 5 bases; unmatched junction bases: 9. The CDR3, as DNA: TGCAGTGCTAGGTCCGGGGGGGAGGATCACGAGCAGTACTTC. It codes for CSARSGGEDHEQYF.

The J gene is TRBJ2-5, the V gene TRBV6-6; 15 nucleotides agree with TRBD2. This CDR3 has 17 residues. J gave up 5 bases and V 2 bases, and 6 bases lay outside the gene matches. Germline V CDR1 and CDR2: MNHNY, SVGAGI (reference sequence). CDR3 bases: TGTGCCAGCAGTTACGGGACTAGCGGGGGGTTACTGGAGACCCAGTACTTC. This gives the protein CASSYGTSGGLLETQYF.

The rearrangement joins TRBV13 to TRBJ2-3; 10 bases are shared with TRBD2. The germline gives CDR1 PRHDT, CDR2 FYEKMQ (reference sequence). Unmatched junction bases numbered 10, after V lost 5 bases and J lost 14 bases. This CDR3 is built from 13 residues. CDR3 DNA: TGTGCCAGCAGCATTAGCGGGGGGCAGGATCCGTATTTT. Its translation is CASSISGGQDPYF. Supplemented by reference TRBV13 and TRBJ2-3, the full variable domain reads AAGVIQSPRHLIKEKRETATLKCYPIPRHDTVYWYQQGPGQDPQFLISFYEKMQSDKGSIPDRFSAQQFSDYHSELNMSSLELGDSALYFCASSISGGQDPYFGPGTRLTVL.

This clonotype was counted a few times. The rearrangement links TRBV20-1 to TRBJ2-1; 9 nucleotides line up with TRBD2. The CDR3 consists of 14 residues. The V and J ends lost 4 bases and 3 bases, in that order; junction bases with no gene match: 4. CDR1 DFQATT and CDR2 SNEGSKA come from the germline V gene (reference sequence). For the CDR3, the DNA is TGCAGTGCTACTAGCGGGGTAGGCTACAATGAGCAGTTCTTC. Translated: CSATSGVGYNEQFF.

This clonotype appeared a few times. CDR3 in DNA: TGTGCCACCAGTGATGACACAGAGGGGGTCACTGAAGCTTTCTTT. Its protein product is CATSDDTEGVTEAFF. The V gene is TRBV24-1, the J gene TRBJ1-1; tentative D call: TRBD1 (6 bases). This CDR3 comprises 15 residues. The V end was cut by 3 bases, the J end by 4 bases, with 14 bases between. Germline-derived CDR1 and CDR2 are KGHDR and SFDVKD.

V gene TRBV6-1 combines with J gene TRBJ2-5, with D perhaps matching TRBD1 or TRBD2 (5 bases each). V lost 0 bases and J 4 bases, leaving 15 bases between the germline ends. The germline CDR1 and CDR2 sequences are MNHNS and SASEGT. The CDR3 totals 16 residues. CDR3 protein: CASSEAPGTWAETQYF. The CDR3, as DNA: TGTGCCAGCAGTGAAGCTCCCGGGACCTGGGCAGAGACCCAGTACTTC.

The chain recombines TRBV29-1 with TRBJ1-1; D unresolved. The CDR3 extends over 11 amino acids. Per germline, CDR1 SQVTM and CDR2 ANQGSEA. V was clipped by 5 bases and J by 7 bases, with 11 bases between them. CDR3 region: CSVSLKVEAFF. DNA for the CDR3: TGCAGCGTTTCGCTAAAAGTTGAAGCTTTCTTT.

The table lists this clonotype with many counts. This chain uses TRBV7-6 with TRBJ1-4; D possibly corresponds to TRBD1 (6 bases). The germline CDR1 and CDR2 sequences are SGHVS and FNYEAQ. V was pared by 2 bases and J by 3 bases, with 16 bases between. There are 17 residues in the CDR3. The CDR3 protein is CASSLYSGQNPNEKLFF. The CDR3 coding sequence is TGTGCCAGCAGCTTATACTCAGGACAGAACCCTAATGAAAAACTGTTTTTT.

The chain combines TRBV6-5 with TRBJ2-1; D is perhaps TRBD2 (5 bases). Germline values: CDR1 MNHEY, CDR2 SVGAGI. The CDR3 has 14 amino acids. Deletions cut 6 bases from V and 6 bases from J, with 15 bases between. DNA for the CDR3: TGTGCCAGCAGCACGGGATCCGCGGGCAATGAGCAGTTCTTC. Its translation is CASSTGSAGNEQFF.

This clonotype was observed a handful of times. J is TRBJ2-7 and V is TRBV20-1, with TRBD1 as a possible D gene (6 bases). Germline V lookup: CDR1 DFQATT, CDR2 SNEGSKA (reference sequence). The CDR3 runs to 13 residues. V was trimmed by 5 bases and J by 2 bases, leaving 13 bases between them. The CDR3 loop is CSASAGATYEQYF. The CDR3 DNA follows: TGCAGTGCTTCGGCAGGGGCGACCTACGAGCAGTACTTC.

This clonotype was counted only a few times. This chain joins TRBV4-2 and TRBJ2-7, with 8 bases matching TRBD1. V lost 4 bases and J lost 4; bases outside the gene matches: 9. The CDR3 is 15 residues long. Germline assignment: CDR1 LGHNA and CDR2 YNFKEQ. The CDR3 reads CASSLQTGAGYEQYF. The CDR3 nucleotides read TGTGCCAGCAGCCTCCAGACAGGGGCAGGTTACGAGCAGTACTTC.

V gene TRBV18 combines with J gene TRBJ2-5, with D possibly being TRBD1 or TRBD2 (6 bases each). The length of the CDR3 is 14 residues. Per germline, CDR1 KGHSH and CDR2 LQKENI. Trimming removed 1 base at V and 1 base at J, with 7 bases between. CDR3 in amino acids: CASSPRGAQETQYF. CDR3 in DNA: TGTGCCAGCTCACCACGGGGGGCCCAAGAGACCCAGTACTTC.

This sequence joins TRBV5-1 and TRBJ2-7; 7 bases map to TRBD1. After removal of 8 bases from V and 3 bases from J, the junction contained 14 bases not matched to a gene. Germline-derived CDR1 and CDR2 are SGHRS and YFSETQ. This CDR3 region has 15 residues. The CDR3 DNA sequence: TGCGCCAGGGACCGGATCACAGGGGATTACTACGAGCAGTACGTC. Translated: CARDRITGDYYEQYV.

There are many counts of this clonotype. The genes are TRBV6-5 and TRBJ2-1; 9 bases fit TRBD2. The germline CDR1 and CDR2 sequences are MNHEY and SVGAGI. V was clipped by 0 bases and J by 4 bases; unmatched bases: 4. This CDR3 is built from 16 residues. CDR3 amino acids: CASSYSGGGDYNEQFF. For the CDR3, the DNA is TGTGCCAGCAGTTACTCCGGCGGGGGGGATTACAATGAGCAGTTCTTC.

This clonotype was found a few times. In DNA form, the CDR3 reads TGCAGTGCCCGAGGGGCTAACACAGATACGCAGTATTTT. Translated: CSARGANTDTQYF. This sequence joins TRBV20-1 and TRBJ2-3; D is perhaps TRBD1 or TRBD2 (5 bases each). V lost 6 bases and J 2 bases, leaving 12 bases between the germline ends. Germline V gene lookup returns CDR1 DFQATT and CDR2 SNEGSKA (reference sequence). The CDR3 contains 13 residues.